A single sample is the source of the 23 T cell receptor beta chains below, sequenced in a study of vaccination and CD4 T cells after COVID-19. The Oncomine TCR Beta short-read assay was what sequenced the DNA obtained from cultured CD4+ T cells. In TCRdb, the PCR reads were re-called with MiXCR into one record per CDR3 protein. Altogether 8,500 to 11,000 distinct CDR3 sequences are present, 50% to 70% being singletons, with the ten largest covering around 28%. These receptors are not linked to any known antigen. The treatment: roughly 10-day PBMC culture with coronavirus spike peptide pools or control peptides (ViraFEST assay). Material: CD4+ T cells from blood, cultured in vitro. All receptors come from a human donor who had recovered from COVID-19.

The rearrangement uses TRBV20-1 and TRBJ1-3, with 10 bases fitting TRBD1. Germline values: CDR1 DFQATT, CDR2 SNEGSKA (reference sequence). V was clipped by 1 base and J by 1 base; unmatched bases: 4. This CDR3 contains 16 residues. CDR3 residues: CSARVGDRGSGNTIYF. As DNA, the CDR3 is TGCAGTGCTAGAGTGGGGGACAGGGGTTCTGGAAACACCATATATTTT.

The chain combines TRBV5-1 with TRBJ2-5; the match to TRBD1 covers 12 bases. Germline-derived CDR1 and CDR2 are SGHRS and YFSETQ. J was trimmed by 6 bases and V by 1 base; bases with no gene match: 4. The CDR3 has 15 residues. CDR3 sequence reads: CASSLSGDRGQTQYF. The CDR3 DNA is TGCGCCAGCAGCTTGTCCGGGGACAGGGGGCAGACCCAGTACTTC.

This clonotype has more than one count but fewer than ten. This chain connects TRBV6-1 to TRBJ2-1; 13 nucleotides align to TRBD2. The ends lost 6 bases at V and 7 bases at J; junction bases unmatched: 9. In germline, CDR1 is MNHNS, CDR2 SASEGT. This CDR3 region has 16 residues. The CDR3 DNA reads as TGTGCCAGCAGCCCCCCAAGACTAGCGGGGGGTAATGAGCAGTTCTTC. Translated: CASSPPRLAGGNEQFF.

The chain is built from TRBV19 and TRBJ1-1; D possibly corresponds to TRBD1 (6 bases). Trimming stripped 4 bases from V and 1 base from J, with 10 bases between. The CDR3 is 14 residues long. CDR1 is LNHDA, CDR2 SQIVND, per germline (reference sequence). CDR3 residues: CASSTGQSNTEAFF. In nucleotides, the CDR3 is TGTGCCAGTAGTACTGGACAGTCGAACACTGAAGCTTTCTTT.

The chain couples TRBV24-1 to TRBJ2-1, with 8 bases that match TRBD2. From germline, CDR1 is KGHDR and CDR2 SFDVKD. This CDR3 region has 17 residues. Trimming at V came to 1 base and at J to 0 bases, leaving 4 bases not matched to a gene. This chain's CDR3 is CATSDFKRGTSYNEQFF. The CDR3 DNA sequence: TGTGCCACCAGTGATTTTAAGCGGGGGACCTCCTACAATGAGCAGTTCTTC.

In its sample, this clonotype was seen once. This chain joins TRBV6-1 and TRBJ2-7; 9 bases match TRBD1. CDR1 is MNHNS, CDR2 SASEGT, per germline. CDR3 length equals 16 residues. Trimming removed 7 bases from V and 5 bases from J; junction bases left unmatched: 15. In DNA form, the CDR3 reads TGTGCCAGCACCCTGGGGTTGGGGACAGGGATCCACGAGCAGTACTTC. Translated, it gives CASTLGLGTGIHEQYF.

The rearrangement joins TRBV2 to TRBJ2-5; D is undetermined. V was trimmed by 6 bases and J by 5 bases, leaving 16 bases between them. The germline V gene encodes CDR1 SNHLY and CDR2 FYNNEI. The CDR3 has 14 residues. The CDR3 is CASSRAPVQETQYF. DNA of the CDR3: TGTGCCAGCAGCCGGGCCCCCGTCCAGGAGACCCAGTACTTC.

V usage is TRBV5-1 and J usage is TRBJ1-1, with D tentatively TRBD1 (5 bases). Trimming stripped 3 bases from V and 2 bases from J, with 8 bases between. Germline values: CDR1 SGHRS, CDR2 YFSETQ. The CDR3 runs to 13 residues. The CDR3 DNA reads as TGCGCCAGCAGCTGGACAACCAACACTGAAGCTTTCTTT. This sequence encodes CASSWTTNTEAFF.

The chain recombines TRBV6-2 or TRBV6-3 with TRBJ2-6; D unclear. The CDR3 covers 12 residues. Germline V CDR1 and CDR2: MNHEY, SVGEGT. Trimming stripped 5 bases from V and 2 bases from J, with 1 base between. DNA for the CDR3: TGTGCCAGCAGTCCTGGGGCCAACGTCCTGACTTTC. Translating gives CASSPGANVLTF.

In DNA form, the CDR3 reads TGTGCCAGCAGCCGGTCAGGGGCGACTGAAGCTTTCTTT. Amino acids: CASSRSGATEAFF. This chain links TRBV6-2 or TRBV6-3 with TRBJ1-1, with a possible D match to TRBD1 (6 bases). The germline gives CDR1 MNHEY, CDR2 SVGEGT. The CDR3 covers 13 residues. The V end was cut by 6 bases, the J end by 5 bases, with 13 bases between.

This clonotype appeared a few times. CDR3 in DNA: TGTGCCAGCAGCCTAATTGTGGGGTTCTCTGGAAACACCATATATTTT. Protein: CASSLIVGFSGNTIYF. V usage is TRBV6-1 and J usage is TRBJ1-3; D is undetermined. V lost 6 bases and J 0 bases, leaving 15 bases between the germline ends. The CDR3 has 16 amino acids. CDR1 is MNHNS, CDR2 SASEGT, per germline.

The chain joins TRBV6-1 to TRBJ2-2, with 8 bases fitting TRBD2. The V and J ends lost 6 bases and 11 bases, in that order; junction bases with no gene match: 8. Germline V CDR1 and CDR2: MNHNS, SASEGT. The CDR3 length is 13 residues. The DNA of the CDR3 is TGTGCCAGCAGCCCGGGGAGCGGGGGCGAGCTGTTTTTT. This sequence encodes CASSPGSGGELFF.

J is TRBJ2-2 and V is TRBV28; 7 bases match TRBD1. Unmatched junction bases numbered 9, after V lost 9 bases and J lost 5 bases. Germline V gene data show CDR1 as MDHEN and CDR2 as SYDVKM. The CDR3 covers 14 residues. The DNA for the CDR3 is TGTGCCAGTTCGCGAGGGGGCGCGACCGGGGAGCTGTTTTTT. This codes for CASSRGGATGELFF.

The chain uses TRBV6-2 or TRBV6-3 and TRBJ2-7, with TRBD2 matching over 9 bases. This CDR3 has 13 residues. V was pared by 7 bases and J by 8 bases, with 9 bases of the junction left unmatched. Germline values: CDR1 MNHEY, CDR2 SVGEGT. CDR3 nucleotides: TGTGCCAGCAATTGGGCTAGCGGGGTTAAGCAGTACTTC. Residues: CASNWASGVKQYF.

The rearrangement uses TRBV6-4 and TRBJ2-5; D possibly corresponds to TRBD2 (5 bases). V was clipped by 0 bases and J by 7 bases, with 9 bases between them. Germline V gene data show CDR1 as MRHNA and CDR2 as SNTAGT. This CDR3 has 13 amino acids. The CDR3, as DNA: TGTGCCAGCAGTGACTCGAGCCGGGGGACCCAGTACTTC. This encodes CASSDSSRGTQYF.

In this sample, this clonotype turned up a few times. This chain connects TRBV12-3 or TRBV12-4 to TRBJ1-1; D uncertain. The V end was cut by 6 bases, the J end by 6 bases, with 11 bases between. The CDR3 is 12 residues long. This chain's CDR3 is CASSTDWAEAFF. The DNA of the CDR3 is TGTGCCAGCAGCACGGACTGGGCTGAAGCTTTCTTT.

The gene calls are TRBV6-1 and TRBJ2-7, with 12 bases fitting TRBD2. V was pared by 8 bases and J by 4 bases, with 6 bases of the junction left unmatched. This CDR3 has 14 residues. Germline V gives CDR1 MNHNS, CDR2 SASEGT. DNA of the CDR3: TGTGCCAGCGGTACTAGCGGGAGGCTGTACGAGCAGTACTTC. Translating it yields CASGTSGRLYEQYF.

V usage is TRBV12-3 or TRBV12-4 and J usage is TRBJ2-2; 9 nucleotides match TRBD2. The V segment lost 6 bases and the J segment 3 bases; nucleotides outside the gene matches: 8. This CDR3 comprises 16 residues. In DNA, the CDR3 is TGTGCCAGCAGGTCTATAGCGGGGGCGTACACCGGGGAGCTGTTTTTT. This sequence encodes CASRSIAGAYTGELFF.

This chain joins TRBV29-1 and TRBJ1-2; D gene uncertain. The CDR3 covers 11 residues. The germline gives CDR1 SQVTM, CDR2 ANQGSEA. V lost 7 bases, J lost 8 bases, and 14 bases lay in between. The CDR3 loop is CSGGGVGGYTF. CDR3 DNA: TGCAGCGGCGGCGGGGTTGGGGGCTACACCTTC. Full variable domain (rest looked up from reference TRBV29-1 and TRBJ1-2): SAVISQKPSRDICQRGTSLTIQCQVDSQVTMMFWYRQQPGQSLTLIATANQGSEATYESGFVIDKFPISRPNLTFSTLTVSNMSPEDSSIYLCSGGGVGGYTFGSGTRLTVV.

The chain has TRBV6-1 and TRBJ1-1, with 7 bases lining up with TRBD1. Germline V gene lookup returns CDR1 MNHNS and CDR2 SASEGT. This CDR3 region has 13 residues. Trimming cost V 6 bases and J 3 bases; bases outside gene matches: 4. The CDR3 DNA sequence: TGTGCCAGCAGACCTGACAGGGACACTGAAGCTTTCTTT. It yields the protein CASRPDRDTEAFF.

This chain connects TRBV20-1 to TRBJ2-2; the D call may be TRBD1 or TRBD2 (5 bases each). CDR3 size: 16 residues. Germline loops: CDR1 DFQATT, CDR2 SNEGSKA (reference sequence). The ends were cut back, 8 bases at V and 0 bases at J, with 19 bases in the middle. CDR3 protein: CSYPGDGDANTGELFF. The CDR3 DNA reads TGCAGTTACCCCGGGGACGGAGACGCGAACACCGGGGAGCTGTTTTTT.

This clonotype showed up just a few times. This chain links TRBV7-3 with TRBJ2-5, with 10 bases identical to TRBD1. Germline V gives CDR1 SGHTA, CDR2 FQGTGA. CDR3 length equals 14 residues. The V gene end was trimmed by 5 bases and the J gene end by 5 bases; junction bases not matched to a gene: 5. The CDR3 reads CASSPTGGRETQYF. The CDR3 bases are TGTGCCAGCAGCCCGACAGGGGGCAGGGAGACCCAGTACTTC.

The rearrangement joins TRBV6-1 to TRBJ1-2; possibly TRBD1 for D (6 bases). Germline V gives CDR1 MNHNS, CDR2 SASEGT. V lost 6 bases, J lost 2 bases, and 10 bases lay in between. The CDR3 loop spans 13 amino acids. CDR3 region: CASRTGQNYGYTF. CDR3 DNA sequence: TGTGCCAGCAGGACCGGACAGAACTATGGCTACACCTTC.